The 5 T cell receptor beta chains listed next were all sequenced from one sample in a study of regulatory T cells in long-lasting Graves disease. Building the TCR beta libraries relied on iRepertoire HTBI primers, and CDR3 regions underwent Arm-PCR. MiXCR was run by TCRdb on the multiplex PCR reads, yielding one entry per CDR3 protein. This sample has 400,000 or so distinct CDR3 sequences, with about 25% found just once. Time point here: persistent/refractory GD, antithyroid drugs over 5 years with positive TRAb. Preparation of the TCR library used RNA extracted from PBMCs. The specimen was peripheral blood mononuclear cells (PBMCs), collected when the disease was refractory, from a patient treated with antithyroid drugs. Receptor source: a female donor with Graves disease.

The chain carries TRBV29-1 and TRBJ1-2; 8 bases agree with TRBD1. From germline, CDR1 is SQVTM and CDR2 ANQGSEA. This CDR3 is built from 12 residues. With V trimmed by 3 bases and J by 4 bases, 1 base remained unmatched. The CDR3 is CSVDGTGYGYTF. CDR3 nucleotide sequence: TGCAGCGTTGACGGGACAGGCTATGGCTACACCTTC.

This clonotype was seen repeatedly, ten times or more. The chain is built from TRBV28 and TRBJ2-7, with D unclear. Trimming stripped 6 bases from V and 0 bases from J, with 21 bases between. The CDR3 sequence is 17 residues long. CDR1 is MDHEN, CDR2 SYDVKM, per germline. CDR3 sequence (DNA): TGTGCCAGCAGGAAGGATAACGTTGGACGAAGCTCCTACGAGCAGTACTTC. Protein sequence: CASRKDNVGRSSYEQYF.

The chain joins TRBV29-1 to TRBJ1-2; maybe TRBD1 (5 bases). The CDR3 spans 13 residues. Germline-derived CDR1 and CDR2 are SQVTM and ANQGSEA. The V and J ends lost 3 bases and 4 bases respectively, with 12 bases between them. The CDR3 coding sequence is TGCAGCGTTGAGGGAAGGGGTACCTATGGCTACACCTTC. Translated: CSVEGRGTYGYTF.

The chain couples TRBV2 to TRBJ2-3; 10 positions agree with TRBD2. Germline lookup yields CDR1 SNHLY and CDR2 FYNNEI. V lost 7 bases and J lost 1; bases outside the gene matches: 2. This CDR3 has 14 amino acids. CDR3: CASTLAGGTDTQYF. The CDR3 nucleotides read TGTGCCAGCACCCTAGCGGGGGGCACAGATACGCAGTATTTT.

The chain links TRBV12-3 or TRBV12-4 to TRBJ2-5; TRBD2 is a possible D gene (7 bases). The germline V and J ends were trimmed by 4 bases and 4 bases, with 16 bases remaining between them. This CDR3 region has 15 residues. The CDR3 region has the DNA TGTGCCAGCAGTTCAGATGGGGGCGGGGGAGAGACCCAGTACTTC. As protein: CASSSDGGGGETQYF.